These 27 T cell receptor beta chains were all obtained from the same sample, sequenced in a study of radiotherapy plus CTLA-4 blockade in lung cancer. Assay: immunoSEQ multiplex PCR; the TCRdb copy retains only in-frame clones and omits some. Seen here are about 49,000 clones, around 84% observed once, and the top ten hold roughly a quarter. The material was peripheral blood, obtained from a patient treated with radiotherapy plus ipilimumab. The receptors stem from a human donor with non-small cell lung cancer whose response to radiotherapy plus ipilimumab could not be evaluated.

The chain recombines TRBV12-5 with TRBJ2-1; D perhaps matches TRBD2 (6 bases). CDR3 length: 12 amino acids. V lost 4 bases and J 9 bases, leaving 10 bases between the germline ends. Looked up from germline, CDR1 is LGHNT and CDR2 is FRNRAP. The CDR3 protein is CASGWRRGEQFF. The CDR3 coding sequence is TGTGCTAGTGGTTGGCGGCGGGGTGAGCAGTTCTTC.

CDR3 bases: TGTGCCAGCAGCCAAGCGGGAGCTGGCGAGCAGTACTTC. Encoded protein: CASSQAGAGEQYF. The chain recombines TRBV11-3 with TRBJ2-7, with 8 bases aligning to TRBD2. V shed 5 bases, J shed 6 bases, and the junction held 6 bases outside the gene matches. Germline-derived CDR1 and CDR2 are SGHNT and YENEEA. The CDR3 is 13 residues long. Variable domain in full (rest from reference TRBV11-3 and TRBJ2-7): EAGVVQSPRYKIIEKKQPVAFWCNPISGHNTLYWYLQNLGQGPELLIRYENEEAVDDSQLPKDRFSAERLKGVDSTLKIQPAELGDSAVYLCASSQAGAGEQYFGPGTRLTVT.

This clone was counted once. The chain joins TRBV27 to TRBJ2-1; D ambiguous. Germline CDR1 MNHEY, CDR2 SMNVEV (reference sequence). The CDR3 covers 13 residues. Between the trimmed V and J ends, which lost 1 base and 7 bases, there was a span of 8 bases. The CDR3 loop reads CASSLLRWNEQFF. The CDR3 DNA reads as TGTGCCAGCAGTTTATTGAGGTGGAATGAGCAGTTCTTC.

This chain connects TRBV11-2 to TRBJ2-3, with TRBD2 matching 9 bases. Germline V gene sequence: CDR1 SGHAT, CDR2 FQNNGV. This CDR3 region has 15 residues. V shed 2 bases, J shed 6 bases, and the junction held 6 bases outside the gene matches. CDR3 amino acids: CASSLNSGRGDTQYF. In DNA, the CDR3 is TGTGCCAGCAGCTTAAATAGCGGGAGAGGGGATACGCAGTATTTT.

The CDR3 loop reads CASSDTGGLTDTQYF. The CDR3, as DNA: TGTGCCAGCAGTGATACGGGAGGGCTCACAGATACGCAGTATTTT. The V and J genes are TRBV6-1 and TRBJ2-3; 8 bases are shared with TRBD2. With 3 bases clipped from V and 2 bases from J, the junction kept 4 bases outside the gene matches. Germline assignment: CDR1 MNHNS and CDR2 SASEGT. The length of the CDR3 is 15 residues.

The chain employs TRBV30 and TRBJ1-3, with D maybe TRBD1 (6 bases). CDR3 size: 13 residues. Trimming pared 4 bases from V and 3 bases from J, leaving 10 bases between. CDR1 and CDR2 (germline): GTSNPN, SVGIG (reference sequence). CDR3 amino acids: CAWMSGDGNTIYF. In DNA form, the CDR3 reads TGTGCCTGGATGTCAGGGGATGGAAACACCATATATTTT.

This chain links TRBV28 with TRBJ2-7; 9 positions match TRBD1. V shed 6 bases, J shed 4 bases, and the junction held 10 bases outside the gene matches. The CDR3 covers 15 residues. The germline CDR1 and CDR2 sequences are MDHEN and SYDVKM. CDR3 in DNA: TGTGCCAGCAGCACTTGGAGGACAGGGGATTACGAGCAGTACTTC. Amino acid sequence: CASSTWRTGDYEQYF.

The chain carries TRBV28 and TRBJ2-7, with D possibly being TRBD2 (7 bases). Trimming removed 2 bases at V and 3 bases at J, with 11 bases between. The CDR3 is made up of 14 amino acids. CDR1 is MDHEN and CDR2 is SYDVKM in the germline V gene. CDR3 sequence (DNA): TGTGCCAGCAGTTTAGGCGGGGGCCTCTACGAGCAGTACTTC. It encodes CASSLGGGLYEQYF.

This clone is judged hyperexpanded. The sample has other DNA sequences that encode this CDR3 too. In DNA, the CDR3 is TGTGCCAGCAGCGTAGTGGGGGGGGACGAGCAGTACTTC. This sequence encodes CASSVVGGDEQYF. This chain joins TRBV9 and TRBJ2-7; TRBD2 aligns across 7 bases. V shed 0 bases and J 5 bases; nucleotides not matched to a gene: 2. The CDR3 spans 13 residues. CDR1 SGDLS and CDR2 YYNGEE come from the germline V gene.

The chain couples TRBV7-8 to TRBJ2-6; 9 bases fit TRBD1. J gave up 1 base and V 5 bases, and 6 bases lay outside the gene matches. The CDR3 contains 17 residues. The germline gives CDR1 SGHVS, CDR2 FQNEAQ. For the CDR3, the DNA is TGTGCCAGCAGCCGAGGACAGGGGATGTCTGGGGCCAACGTCCTGACTTTC. This translates into CASSRGQGMSGANVLTF.

The chain joins TRBV19 to TRBJ2-3, with TRBD2 identical over 9 bases. V was clipped by 3 bases and J by 3 bases; unmatched bases: 7. This CDR3 spans 16 amino acids. Germline values: CDR1 LNHDA, CDR2 SQIVND (reference sequence). The CDR3 DNA reads as TGTGCCAGTAGTATTGGTCGAGCGGGAGGTACAGATACGCAGTATTTT. Encoded protein: CASSIGRAGGTDTQYF. Supplemented by reference TRBV19 and TRBJ2-3, the full variable domain reads DGGITQSPKYLFRKEGQNVTLSCEQNLNHDAMYWYRQDPGQGLRLIYYSQIVNDFQKGDIAEGYSVSREKKESFPLTVTSAQKNPTAFYLCASSIGRAGGTDTQYFGPGTRLTVL.

This chain links TRBV28 with TRBJ2-1; TRBD2 agrees at 12 bases. The CDR3 totals 15 residues. After removal of 5 bases from V and 2 bases from J, the junction contained 1 base not matched to a gene. Germline CDR1 and CDR2: MDHEN and SYDVKM. CDR3 loop: CASSRLAGAYNEQFF. CDR3 coding DNA: TGTGCCAGCAGTCGACTAGCGGGAGCCTACAATGAGCAGTTCTTC.

This clone was seen a few times. The chain employs TRBV7-8 and TRBJ2-7, with a weak D call TRBD1 (5 bases). The CDR3 has 15 amino acids. Trimming took off 1 base at V and 3 bases at J, with 13 bases between the two ends. Germline V gene lookup returns CDR1 SGHVS and CDR2 FQNEAQ. CDR3 amino acids: CASSLEWQGNYEQYF. As DNA, the CDR3 is TGTGCCAGCAGCTTAGAGTGGCAGGGAAACTACGAGCAGTACTTC.

CDR3 DNA: TGCGCCAGCAGCCAAGATCGGGGATTTAACTATGGCTACACCTTC. This sequence encodes CASSQDRGFNYGYTF. The rearrangement joins TRBV4-1 to TRBJ1-2; D gene ambiguous. The CDR3 is made up of 15 amino acids. Germline V gene lookup returns CDR1 MGHRA and CDR2 YSYEKL. The V end was cut by 0 bases, the J end by 1 base, with 9 bases between.

The chain uses TRBV7-2 and TRBJ1-2; tentatively, D is TRBD1 (5 bases). V lost 5 bases, J lost 0 bases, and 16 bases lay in between. This CDR3 has 16 residues. Germline V gives CDR1 SGHTA, CDR2 FQGNSA. CDR3 sequence reads: CASSPRAPGANYGYTF. The CDR3 DNA reads as TGTGCCAGCAGCCCACGGGCCCCGGGGGCTAACTATGGCTACACCTTC.

This sequence joins TRBV28 and TRBJ2-2; the D gene is possibly TRBD2 (5 bases). The V end lost 6 bases, the J end lost 3 bases, and 11 bases lay between the germline ends. The CDR3 is made up of 14 amino acids. The germline V gene encodes CDR1 MDHEN and CDR2 SYDVKM. As DNA, the CDR3 is TGTGCCAGCAGGGGGAGACGGTACACCGGGGAGCTGTTTTTT. Translation: CASRGRRYTGELFF.

In DNA form, the CDR3 reads TGCGCCAGCAGTCAATCCCGGACAGGTCCCTCCACCCAGTACTTC. Encoded protein: CASSQSRTGPSTQYF. The genes are TRBV23-1 and TRBJ2-5; 7 bases align to TRBD1. TRBV23-1 is given ORF status, its function remaining uncertain. The CDR3 sequence is 15 residues long. V trimming: 0 bases; J trimming: 8 bases; junction bases outside the gene matches: 9.

The chain employs TRBV10-3 and TRBJ2-1; TRBD2 matches at 7 bases. The junction had 12 bases not matched to a gene; V was cut back by 4 bases and J by 0 bases. The CDR3 loop spans 18 amino acids. Per the germline V gene, CDR1 is ENHRY and CDR2 is SYGVKD. CDR3 coding DNA: TGTGCCATCAGTGGTGGGAGGGAAAGCCAATTCTCCTACAATGAGCAGTTCTTC. Protein: CAISGGRESQFSYNEQFF.

The chain links TRBV7-9 to TRBJ1-2; D might be TRBD1 (6 bases). The length of the CDR3 is 14 residues. From germline, CDR1 is SEHNR and CDR2 FQNEAQ (reference sequence). Trimming pared 5 bases from V and 8 bases from J, leaving 18 bases between. CDR3 bases: TGTGCCAGCAGCCCACAGGCCAGGGGCAGAGGCTACACCTTC. It yields the protein CASSPQARGRGYTF.

This chain links TRBV6-6 with TRBJ1-1; TRBD1 matches at 8 bases. The CDR3 totals 14 residues. CDR1 MNHNY and CDR2 SVGAGI come from the germline V gene (reference sequence). The junction had 2 bases not matched to a gene; V was cut back by 4 bases and J by 1 base. CDR3 protein: CASSFGQGNTEAFF. The CDR3 DNA follows: TGTGCCAGCAGTTTCGGACAGGGGAACACTGAAGCTTTCTTT.

J is TRBJ1-1 and V is TRBV10-3; the match to TRBD1 covers 9 bases. The ends lost 10 bases at V and 4 bases at J; junction bases unmatched: 4. The CDR3 contains 12 residues. Germline loops: CDR1 ENHRY, CDR2 SYGVKD. Here the CDR3 DNA reads TGTGCCACCGGACAGGGGTCCACTGAAGCTTTCTTT. Its translation is CATGQGSTEAFF.

This clone was counted a single time. V is TRBV11-2 and J is TRBJ2-1; TRBD2 matches at 7 bases. V gave up 1 base and J gave up 5 bases; unmatched junction bases: 5. The germline CDR1 and CDR2 sequences are SGHAT and FQNNGV. This CDR3 has 15 residues. CDR3 amino acids: CASSLGTRTNNEQFF. The CDR3 bases are TGTGCCAGCAGCTTAGGGACTAGGACTAACAATGAGCAGTTCTTC. Supplemented by reference TRBV11-2 and TRBJ2-1, the full variable domain reads EAGVAQSPRYKIIEKRQSVAFWCNPISGHATLYWYQQILGQGPKLLIQFQNNGVVDDSQLPKDRFSAERLKGVDSTLKIQPAKLEDSAVYLCASSLGTRTNNEQFFGPGTRLTVL.

The chain has TRBV5-6 and TRBJ2-7; D call uncertain. Between the trimmed V and J ends, which lost 1 base and 3 bases, there was a span of 8 bases. From germline, CDR1 is SGHDT and CDR2 YYEEEE. This CDR3 comprises 13 residues. The CDR3 spells CASSLRDDYEQYF. The CDR3 nucleotides are TGTGCCAGCAGCTTGCGAGATGACTACGAGCAGTACTTC.

This clone was detected once. The J gene is TRBJ2-1, the V gene TRBV7-2; TRBD2 matches 10 bases. The CDR3 extends over 16 amino acids. In germline, CDR1 is SGHTA, CDR2 FQGNSA. The V and J ends lost 4 bases and 4 bases, in that order; junction bases with no gene match: 7. This CDR3 reads CASSYTLAGSYNEQFF. The CDR3 DNA reads as TGTGCCAGCAGCTATACACTAGCGGGAAGTTACAATGAGCAGTTCTTC.

The V gene is TRBV28, the J gene TRBJ1-4, with TRBD1 matching over 8 bases. Germline V CDR1 and CDR2: MDHEN, SYDVKM. V shed 5 bases, J shed 0 bases, and the junction held 14 bases outside the gene matches. The CDR3 loop spans 19 amino acids. The CDR3 DNA reads TGTGCCAGCAGTCCAATCCGGGACAGGAGCCCCTCAACTAATGAAAAACTGTTTTTT. Translation gives CASSPIRDRSPSTNEKLFF.

The chain recombines TRBV4-3 with TRBJ2-1; 10 nucleotides agree with TRBD2. The V and J ends lost 4 bases and 3 bases, in that order; junction bases with no gene match: 3. This CDR3 spans 15 amino acids. Germline V CDR1 and CDR2: LGHNA, YSLEER. The CDR3 here is CASSLASGSYNEQFF. The CDR3 DNA sequence: TGCGCCAGCAGCCTGGCTAGCGGGAGCTACAATGAGCAGTTCTTC.

The chain couples TRBV5-1 to TRBJ2-5; 7 bases map to TRBD2. V lost 4 bases and J lost 5; bases outside the gene matches: 8. This CDR3 region has 14 residues. The germline V gene encodes CDR1 SGHRS and CDR2 YFSETQ. CDR3 residues: CASSLLTSLETQYF. CDR3 DNA: TGCGCCAGCAGCCTCTTGACTAGCTTGGAGACCCAGTACTTC.